These 13 T cell receptor beta chains share one sample of origin, sequenced in a study of lymphopenia after photon versus proton radiotherapy. Libraries were prepared by immunoSEQ multiplex PCR; TCRdb keeps only in-frame clonotypes and omits some of them. The profile shows about 50,000 clones, 92% of them singletons. The material was peripheral blood, obtained from a patient treated with photon-based radiotherapy. The source is a woman in her thirties or forties with cholangiocarcinoma.

The rearrangement uses TRBV5-1 and TRBJ2-1; TRBD1 might be the D (5 bases). The V gene lost 0 bases and the J gene lost 8 bases, with 12 bases spanning the gap. This CDR3 contains 14 residues. CDR1 and CDR2 from the germline V gene are SGHRS and YFSETQ. CDR3 sequence reads: CASSLGNPRDEQFF. The CDR3 nucleotides are TGCGCCAGCAGCTTGGGGAATCCCAGGGATGAGCAGTTCTTC.

The chain couples TRBV11-2 to TRBJ2-7; D is uncertain. The germline gives CDR1 SGHAT, CDR2 FQNNGV. V lost 5 bases, J lost 2 bases, and 7 bases lay in between. The CDR3 extends over 12 amino acids. CDR3 sequence reads: CASSLSAYEQYF. Written as DNA, the CDR3 is TGTGCCAGCAGCCTCTCGGCCTACGAGCAGTACTTC. Full variable domain (outside the CDR3, taken from reference TRBV11-2 and TRBJ2-7): EAGVAQSPRYKIIEKRQSVAFWCNPISGHATLYWYQQILGQGPKLLIQFQNNGVVDDSQLPKDRFSAERLKGVDSTLKIQPAKLEDSAVYLCASSLSAYEQYFGPGTRLTVT.

This chain connects TRBV5-1 to TRBJ2-3; 8 bases map to TRBD1. Unmatched junction bases numbered 12, after V lost 3 bases and J lost 6 bases. The germline gives CDR1 SGHRS, CDR2 YFSETQ. CDR3 size: 16 residues. The CDR3 is CASSSGQGPNVDTQYF. The CDR3 DNA is TGCGCCAGCAGCTCCGGACAGGGCCCCAACGTCGATACGCAGTATTTT. The variable domain in full, completed from reference TRBV5-1 and TRBJ2-3, reads KAGVTQTPRYLIKTRGQQVTLSCSPISGHRSVSWYQQTPGQGLQFLFEYFSETQRNKGNFPGRFSGRQFSNSRSEMNVSTLELGDSALYLCASSSGQGPNVDTQYFGPGTRLTVL.

J is TRBJ2-7 and V is TRBV15; 11 nucleotides agree with TRBD1. Trimming at V came to 3 bases and at J to 3 bases, leaving 1 base not matched to a gene. CDR1 and CDR2 from the germline V gene are LNHNV and YYDKDF (reference sequence). The CDR3 runs to 14 residues. CDR3 nucleotides: TGTGCCACCAGCAGGGGGACAGGGGGCTACGAGCAGTACTTC. Encoded protein: CATSRGTGGYEQYF.

This clone was detected once. The genes are TRBV5-1 and TRBJ1-2; D is undetermined. The length of the CDR3 is 13 residues. Between the trimmed V and J ends, which lost 4 bases and 7 bases, there was a span of 14 bases. Per germline, CDR1 SGHRS and CDR2 YFSETQ. DNA for the CDR3: TGCGCCAGCAGCCGGGGAGAGGGTCTTGGCTACACCTTC. Amino acid sequence: CASSRGEGLGYTF.

The rearrangement links TRBV7-2 to TRBJ2-5, with D possibly matching TRBD2 (5 bases). The J call may be incorrect, as the DNA end agrees better with TRBJ2-7. Looked up from germline, CDR1 is SGHTA and CDR2 is FQGNSA. The CDR3 totals 11 residues. CDR3 nucleotides: TGTGCCAGCAGCGGGAGAGGCGAGCAGTACTTC. The encoded protein is CASSGRGEQYF.

The chain couples TRBV19 to TRBJ1-1; 9 positions agree with TRBD1. V lost 4 bases, J lost 6 bases, and 6 bases stayed unmatched. The CDR3 length is 14 residues. Looked up from germline, CDR1 is LNHDA and CDR2 is SQIVND (reference sequence). The CDR3 bases are TGTGCCAGTAGTACCCGGGACAGGGTGGCTGAAGCTTTCTTT. Amino acids: CASSTRDRVAEAFF.

This clone appeared once. The chain joins TRBV5-4 to TRBJ1-6; D remains ambiguous. CDR3 length: 14 residues. Germline V gene sequence: CDR1 SGHNT, CDR2 YYREEE (reference sequence). V lost 6 bases, J lost 0 bases, and 7 bases lay in between. The CDR3 here is CASNENSYNSPLHF. Here the CDR3 DNA reads TGTGCCAGCAACGAGAACTCCTATAATTCACCCCTCCACTTT.

CDR3 DNA sequence: TGTGCCTGGAGTGGCGGTACCTCTGGAAACACCATATATTTT. As protein: CAWSGGTSGNTIYF. The chain recombines TRBV30 with TRBJ1-3; D is ambiguous. CDR1 GTSNPN and CDR2 SVGIG come from the germline V gene (reference sequence). The CDR3 runs 14 residues. The V and J ends lost 1 base and 0 bases respectively, with 7 bases between them.

V usage is TRBV7-2 and J usage is TRBJ2-5; D uncertain. The germline V gene has CDR1 SGHTA and CDR2 FQGNSA. This CDR3 is 13 amino acids long. Deletions cut 0 bases from V and 12 bases from J, with 14 bases between. The DNA of the CDR3 is TGTGCCAGCAGCTTAGCGCTTGGTCGAGCCGAGTACTTC. This sequence encodes CASSLALGRAEYF.

The chain uses TRBV18 and TRBJ1-2; 7 nucleotides agree with TRBD1. Germline CDR1 reads KGHSH; CDR2 reads LQKENI. J lost 11 bases, V lost 3 bases, and 6 bases had no gene match. This CDR3 has 12 amino acids. Written as DNA, the CDR3 is TGTGCCAGCTCACCGAAGGGGGCGTGGTACACCTTC. Amino acids: CASSPKGAWYTF.

V and J are TRBV4-2 and TRBJ1-2; D remains unclear. The CDR3 consists of 15 residues. V was cut by 0 bases and J by 4 bases, with 12 bases left in between. CDR1 and CDR2 (germline): LGHNA, YNFKEQ. The CDR3 DNA sequence: TGTGCCAGCAGCCAAGATAAAAACAGACCCTATGGCTACACCTTC. This translates into CASSQDKNRPYGYTF.

V is TRBV13 and J is TRBJ1-2; 8 nucleotides line up with TRBD1. After removal of 0 bases from V and 3 bases from J, the junction contained 12 bases not matched to a gene. From germline, CDR1 is PRHDT and CDR2 FYEKMQ (reference sequence). The CDR3 consists of 18 residues. The CDR3 loop reads CASSLGRTTGGGYYGYTF. CDR3 bases: TGTGCCAGCAGCTTAGGCCGAACCACAGGGGGAGGCTACTATGGCTACACCTTC.